Listed below are T cell receptor beta chains from one sample, sequenced in a study of cytomegalovirus exposure and HLA in healthy donors. Profiled with immunoSEQ multiplex PCR; TCRdb holds only in-frame clones, not every one. The sample yields 200,000 or so clones, 65% to 90% seen once. Sequenced sample: PBMCs. These receptors originate from a woman in her twenties or thirties in good health and CMV-seropositive. CDR3s include the opening cysteine and the closing phenylalanine or tryptophan. D genes are given only for firm matches. The size entry is marked missing in some rows and otherwise reads once, few, many or a size class.

size: NA
J: TRBJ1-1
D: TRBD1
V: TRBV27
CDR3: CASSNRGLNTEAFF
DNA: TGTGCCAGCAGCAACAGGGGTTTGAACACTGAAGCTTTCTTT

size: NA
J: TRBJ2-5
D: TRBD2
V: TRBV7-9
CDR3: CASSLLAGVSETQYF
DNA: TGTGCCAGCAGCTTACTAGCGGGAGTATCTGAGACCCAGTACTTC

size: NA
J: TRBJ2-3
D: TRBD2
V: TRBV11-2
CDR3: CASSSVRRSGRADTQYF
DNA: TGTGCCAGCAGCTCCGTAAGGCGTAGCGGGAGGGCAGATACGCAGTATTTT

size: NA
J: TRBJ1-5
D: NA
V: TRBV6-1
CDR3: CASSRRGWGLHF
DNA: TGTGCCAGCAGTAGAAGGGGGTGGGGCTTGCATTTT

size: NA
J: TRBJ2-1
D: TRBD1
V: TRBV2
CDR3: CASGQGSTNNEQFF
DNA: TGTGCCAGTGGACAGGGGTCCACAAACAATGAGCAGTTCTTC

size: NA
J: TRBJ2-7
D: TRBD2
V: TRBV27
CDR3: CASRISLAVNYEQYF
DNA: TGTGCCAGCAGGATAAGCCTAGCGGTTAACTACGAGCAGTACTTC

size: NA
J: TRBJ2-2
D: NA
V: TRBV6-5
CDR3: CASTSGTPTGELFF
DNA: TGTGCCAGCACCTCCGGGACTCCCACCGGGGAGCTGTTTTTT

size: NA
J: TRBJ1-3
D: TRBD1
V: TRBV5-1
CDR3: CASSTGQGPDTIYF
DNA: TGCGCCAGCAGCACCGGACAGGGCCCTGACACCATATATTTT

size: NA
J: TRBJ2-3
D: TRBD2
V: TRBV7-3
CDR3: CASSLSTSGSQNTQYF
DNA: TGTGCCAGCAGCTTATCGACTAGCGGGAGCCAGAATACGCAGTATTTT

size: NA
J: TRBJ1-1
D: TRBD1
V: TRBV7-9
CDR3: CASSPRTGDTEAFF
DNA: TGTGCCAGCAGCCCCCGGACAGGGGACACTGAAGCTTTCTTT

size: once
J: TRBJ2-3
D: NA
V: TRBV30
CDR3: CAWSGLDTQYF
DNA: TGTGCCTGGAGTGGACTAGATACGCAGTATTTT

size: few
J: TRBJ1-2
D: NA
V: TRBV2
CDR3: CASSEGTGYSLNYGYTF
DNA: TGTGCCAGCAGTGAAGGTACAGGCTATTCCCTTAACTATGGCTACACCTTC

size: NA
J: TRBJ1-2
D: TRBD1
V: TRBV6-6
CDR3: CASTPRTGGNGYTF
DNA: TGTGCCAGCACCCCCCGGACAGGGGGAAATGGCTACACCTTC

size: NA
J: TRBJ1-1
D: NA
V: TRBV11-2
CDR3: CASSLYPDSQGTEAFF
DNA: TGTGCCAGCAGCTTATATCCGGACAGTCAAGGGACTGAAGCTTTCTTT

size: NA
J: TRBJ1-1
D: TRBD1
V: TRBV6-1
CDR3: CATGQGGANTEAFF
DNA: TGTGCCACCGGACAGGGGGGGGCGAACACTGAAGCTTTCTTT

size: NA
J: TRBJ1-1
D: TRBD1
V: TRBV2
CDR3: CASSRDRARFTF
DNA: TGTGCCAGCAGCCGGGACAGGGCAAGATTTACCTTT

size: NA
J: TRBJ2-5
D: TRBD2
V: TRBV30
CDR3: CACLRRLAEETQYF
DNA: TGTGCCTGCCTTAGACGACTAGCGGAAGAGACCCAGTACTTC

size: NA
J: TRBJ1-5
D: NA
V: TRBV5-1
CDR3: CASRRGGERGQPQHF
DNA: TGCGCCAGCAGGCGCGGAGGGGAAAGAGGGCAGCCCCAGCATTTT

size: once
J: TRBJ1-2
D: NA
V: TRBV5-1
CDR3: CASSLREGDPYGYTF
DNA: TGCGCCAGCAGCTTGAGGGAGGGCGACCCCTATGGCTACACCTTC

size: NA
J: TRBJ1-2
D: TRBD1
V: TRBV2
CDR3: CASRRTGSDYGYTF
DNA: TGTGCCAGCAGGCGGACAGGTTCTGACTATGGCTACACCTTC

size: few
J: TRBJ1-2
D: TRBD1
V: TRBV9
CDR3: CASTGTDGYTF
DNA: TGTGCCAGCACCGGGACAGACGGCTACACCTTC

size: NA
J: TRBJ2-1
D: NA
V: TRBV30
CDR3: CAWTRTVRNEQFF
DNA: TGTGCCTGGACTAGGACTGTAAGGAATGAGCAGTTCTTC

size: few
J: TRBJ1-1
D: NA
V: TRBV11-1
CDR3: CASVRGDTEAFF
DNA: TGTGCCAGCGTCCGGGGGGACACTGAAGCTTTCTTT

size: NA
J: TRBJ1-1
D: NA
V: TRBV11-2
CDR3: CASSSLRNTEAFF
DNA: TGTGCCAGCAGCTCCCTTCGGAACACTGAAGCTTTCTTT

size: NA
J: TRBJ2-1
D: NA
V: TRBV28
CDR3: CASGRRSRDEQFF
DNA: TGTGCCAGCGGGAGGAGGTCACGGGATGAGCAGTTCTTC

size: NA
J: TRBJ2-1
D: TRBD1
V: TRBV19
CDR3: CASSETWDRDNEQFF
DNA: TGTGCCAGTAGTGAGACGTGGGACAGAGACAATGAGCAGTTCTTC

size: NA
J: TRBJ2-5
D: NA
V: TRBV10-3
CDR3: CAISDLTQETQYF
DNA: TGTGCCATCAGTGATCTAACCCAAGAGACCCAGTACTTC

size: NA
J: TRBJ2-3
D: TRBD2
V: TRBV9
CDR3: CASSARGSGSSDTQYF
DNA: TGTGCCAGCAGCGCCCGGGGTAGCGGGAGCTCAGATACGCAGTATTTT

size: NA
J: TRBJ2-7
D: NA
V: TRBV5-1
CDR3: CASSWAQGTEQYF
DNA: TGCGCCAGCAGCTGGGCCCAGGGTACAGAGCAGTACTTC

size: NA
J: TRBJ1-2
D: NA
V: TRBV11-2
CDR3: CASSSGQNYGYTF
DNA: TGTGCCAGCAGCTCCGGACAGAACTATGGCTACACCTTC

size: NA
J: TRBJ1-4
D: NA
V: TRBV28
CDR3: CASRDILEKLFF
DNA: TGTGCCAGCAGGGACATTTTGGAAAAACTGTTTTTT

size: once
J: TRBJ1-2
D: NA
V: TRBV5-1
CDR3: CASSETGRNYGYTF
DNA: TGCGCCAGCAGCGAAACCGGGAGAAACTATGGCTACACCTTC

size: NA
J: TRBJ1-1
D: NA
V: TRBV29-1
CDR3: CSVVEVTGTEAFF
DNA: TGCAGCGTTGTTGAGGTTACCGGCACTGAAGCTTTCTTT

size: NA
J: TRBJ1-5
D: TRBD1
V: TRBV18
CDR3: CASSRGQTNQPQHF
DNA: TGTGCCAGCTCACGGGGACAGACCAATCAGCCCCAGCATTTT

size: NA
J: TRBJ1-5
D: TRBD1
V: TRBV25-1
CDR3: CASSGYGTEYSNQPQHF
DNA: TGTGCCAGCAGTGGTTACGGGACAGAGTATAGCAATCAGCCCCAGCATTTT

size: NA
J: TRBJ1-2
D: NA
V: TRBV28
CDR3: CASFSGASGGYTF
DNA: TGTGCCAGCTTTTCAGGGGCTTCGGGTGGCTACACCTTC

size: NA
J: TRBJ2-1
D: NA
V: TRBV7-8
CDR3: CASSLTGNEQFF
DNA: TGTGCCAGCAGCTTAACCGGTAATGAGCAGTTCTTC

size: NA
J: TRBJ1-5
D: TRBD1
V: TRBV2
CDR3: CASTRTGNQPQHF
DNA: TGTGCCAGCACCAGGACAGGGAATCAGCCCCAGCATTTT

size: NA
J: TRBJ1-1
D: NA
V: TRBV9
CDR3: CASSVASGNTEAFF
DNA: TGTGCCAGCAGCGTAGCTTCAGGGAACACTGAAGCTTTCTTT

size: NA
J: TRBJ2-7
D: TRBD2
V: TRBV5-8
CDR3: CASILGTRGYEQYF
DNA: TGTGCCAGCATATTAGGGACTAGGGGCTACGAGCAGTACTTC